This is a list of T cell receptor beta chains from one sample in a study of blood T cell repertoires in COVID-19. The data were produced by immunoSEQ multiplex PCR, yet TCRdb's version contains in-frame clones alone and is incomplete. The table shows about 270,000 clones, with 85% to 95% occurring only once. The sample consisted of PBMCs or T cells enriched from blood (not recorded which). These receptors came from a man in his forties or fifties who had been exposed to COVID-19. Each CDR3 is given with its conserved first and last residue. A D gene is named only where the DNA matches it firmly. Expanded clones get a size class; other rows say once, few or many, or leave the size out.

v_gene	j_gene	d_gene	abundance	CDR3nt	CDR3aa
TRBV27	TRBJ2-3	TRBD2	NA	TGTGCCAGCAGTTTATTCGCTAGCGGGAGTAGCACAGATACGCAGTATTTT	CASSLFASGSSTDTQYF
TRBV29-1	TRBJ2-7	NA	NA	TGCAGCGTTGAAAGGGCAGACAGCTACTCCTACGAGCAGTACTTC	CSVERADSYSYEQYF
TRBV12-3/TRBV12-4	TRBJ2-1	NA	NA	TGTGCCAGCACTAGCGTCTTCCACAATGAGCAGTTCTTC	CASTSVFHNEQFF
TRBV29-1	TRBJ2-1	TRBD1	NA	TGCAGCGTTGAAAACCCGGGACAGGGACGGTATGAGCAGTTCTTC	CSVENPGQGRYEQFF
TRBV19	TRBJ1-5	TRBD1	NA	TGTGCCAGTAGGAAGGGGGCGCGGGAAGATCAGCCCCAGCATTTT	CASRKGAREDQPQHF
TRBV24-1	TRBJ2-4	NA	once	TGTGCCACCCCGGTAGGGTCCCCGGGATTAGCCAAAAACATTCAGTACTTC	CATPVGSPGLAKNIQYF
TRBV7-2	TRBJ2-5	NA	NA	TGTGCCAGCAGCTTTACCGGGACAAGCCAAGAGACCCAGTACTTC	CASSFTGTSQETQYF
TRBV24-1	TRBJ2-2	NA	NA	TGTGCCACCACTAGTAGGTTCGGGGAGCTGTTTTTT	CATTSRFGELFF
TRBV15	TRBJ2-7	NA	NA	TGTGCCACCAGCAGGGGCTACTGGTACGAGCAGTACTTC	CATSRGYWYEQYF
TRBV12-3/TRBV12-4	TRBJ2-3	TRBD2	NA	TGTGCCTGCCTCAGGGCGGGAGCAGATACGCAGTATTTT	CACLRAGADTQYF
TRBV27	TRBJ1-6	TRBD1	NA	TGTGCCAGCAGTTTGGGACAGGGGGCGTATTCACCCCTCCACTTT	CASSLGQGAYSPLHF
TRBV7-2	TRBJ1-5	TRBD1	once	TGTGCCAGCAGCAAGACAGGGGGCGCGGATCAGCCCCAGCATTTT	CASSKTGGADQPQHF
TRBV11-3	TRBJ2-7	NA	NA	TGTGCCAGCAATGACAGATGGACCTACGAGCAGTACTTC	CASNDRWTYEQYF
TRBV12-5	TRBJ1-2	NA	NA	TGTGCTAGTGGTTTTACGACAGGATACTATGGCTACACCTTC	CASGFTTGYYGYTF
TRBV11-1	TRBJ2-7	NA	NA	TGTGCCAGCAGCTTACACAGGGTGGGCGAGCAGTACTTC	CASSLHRVGEQYF
TRBV7-5	TRBJ1-3	NA	NA	TGTGTCAGAAGTTATGCGGGGCCGTCCATCTCTGGAAACACCATATATTTT	CVRSYAGPSISGNTIYF
TRBV28	TRBJ1-6	TRBD1	NA	TGTGCCAGCAGGGGGGGACAGGGGAATTCACCCCTCCACTTT	CASRGGQGNSPLHF
TRBV12-3/TRBV12-4	TRBJ1-2	NA	NA	TGTGCCAGCAGTTCGGGGGCTAACTATGGCTACACCTTC	CASSSGANYGYTF
TRBV20-1	TRBJ2-3	TRBD1	once	TGCAGTGCTAGTCCCCGGGACAGAAGCACAGATACGCAGTATTTT	CSASPRDRSTDTQYF
TRBV2	TRBJ1-5	NA	NA	TGTGCCAGCGGGGGCCTCCCCGAGGCCGGTCAGCCCCAGCATTTT	CASGGLPEAGQPQHF
TRBV28	TRBJ1-1	NA	NA	TGTGCCAGCAGTTTAAGCGCGGGTTTCACTGAAGCTTTCTTT	CASSLSAGFTEAFF
TRBV5-1	TRBJ2-6	NA	NA	TGCGCCAGCAGCTTCGGTCAGGGGGGCCTCTCTGGGGCCAACGTCCTGACTTTC	CASSFGQGGLSGANVLTF
TRBV27	TRBJ1-6	NA	NA	TGTGCCAGCAGTTTATCGATGTTAAAGGAGTATAATTCACCCCTCCACTTT	CASSLSMLKEYNSPLHF
TRBV19	TRBJ1-5	NA	NA	TGTGCCAGTAGTATAACAGGGAATGGAGATCAGCCCCAGCATTTT	CASSITGNGDQPQHF
TRBV2	TRBJ2-2	NA	NA	TGTGCCAGCTACAGGTCCCCCGGTCTAGGGTCCACCGGGGAGCTGTTTTTT	CASYRSPGLGSTGELFF
TRBV28	TRBJ1-1	NA	once	TGTGCCAGCAGTTTAGGGCAAAAGATGGCTTTCTTT	CASSLGQKMAFF
TRBV28	TRBJ1-4	NA	NA	TGTGCCAGCGTTACAACTGGGGGCCTGAATGAAAAACTGTTTTTT	CASVTTGGLNEKLFF
TRBV28	TRBJ1-5	TRBD1	NA	TGTGCCAGCAGTTCGACAGGGCCGTGGACTCGCAATCAGCCCCAGCATTTT	CASSSTGPWTRNQPQHF
TRBV28	TRBJ1-2	TRBD1	NA	TGTGCCAGCAGTCCCACAGGGGACTATGGCTACACCTTC	CASSPTGDYGYTF
TRBV5-1	TRBJ1-6	TRBD1	NA	TGCGCCAGCAGCTTGGAACAGGGGGGATATTCACCCCTCCACTTT	CASSLEQGGYSPLHF
TRBV7-9	TRBJ2-7	NA	NA	TGTGCCAGCAGCTTGCGAGCCTACGAGCAGTACTTC	CASSLRAYEQYF
TRBV3-1/TRBV3-2	TRBJ2-5	TRBD1	NA	TGTGCCCGGGGCCCCGGACAGGGGTTGAGGGAGACCCAGTACTTC	CARGPGQGLRETQYF
TRBV5-1	TRBJ2-7	NA	NA	TGCGCCAGCAGCTTATACAGGAGCTCCTACGAGCAGTACTTC	CASSLYRSSYEQYF
TRBV30	TRBJ2-7	NA	NA	TGTGCCTGGAGTGTCTCCCCCATCAGACACGTCAGGTACGAGCAGTACTTC	CAWSVSPIRHVRYEQYF
TRBV28	TRBJ1-1	TRBD1	NA	TGTGCCAGCATACCCGGACAGGGAGAAACTGAAGCTTTCTTT	CASIPGQGETEAFF
TRBV10-3	TRBJ1-4	NA	NA	TGTGCCATCAGCAGGACGGAGGGAGAAAAACTGTTTTTT	CAISRTEGEKLFF
TRBV4-1	TRBJ2-7	TRBD2	NA	TGCGCCAGCAGCCAAGTTCTTCCGCTAGCGGGATTATCCTACGAGCAGTACTTC	CASSQVLPLAGLSYEQYF
TRBV14	TRBJ1-2	TRBD1	NA	TGTGCCAGCAGCCAAGAAGGGGGACAGCTCCTCTATGGCTACACCTTC	CASSQEGGQLLYGYTF
TRBV6-5	TRBJ1-5	NA	NA	TGTGCCAGCAGCCCCCCAGGGGGCAATCAGCCCCAGCATTTT	CASSPPGGNQPQHF
TRBV9	TRBJ1-1	NA	NA	TGTGCCAGCGGGGCTGCGTCGAACACTGAAGCTTTCTTT	CASGAASNTEAFF
TRBV6-1	TRBJ1-2	TRBD1	once	TGTGCCAGCAGTGAGGGGACAGGGACAACCTATGGCTACACCTTC	CASSEGTGTTYGYTF
TRBV7-3	TRBJ2-3	NA	few	TGTGCCAGCAGCTTAAGTCTCACAGATACGCAGTATTTT	CASSLSLTDTQYF
TRBV18	TRBJ2-5	NA	NA	TGTGCCAGCTCACCGGAGAGGGTTCAAGAGACCCAGTACTTC	CASSPERVQETQYF
TRBV2	TRBJ2-5	TRBD2	NA	TGTGCCAGCGTCCTAGCGGGAGTAACGGTTGAGACCCAGTACTTC	CASVLAGVTVETQYF
TRBV7-2	TRBJ2-2	NA	NA	TGTGCCAGCAGCTTATCTCATAGCACCGGGGAGCTGTTTTTT	CASSLSHSTGELFF
TRBV12-3/TRBV12-4	TRBJ1-1	NA	NA	TGTGCCAGCAGACTGTTACAGGGATCTGAAGCTTTCTTT	CASRLLQGSEAFF
TRBV11-2	TRBJ2-5	TRBD2	NA	TGTGCCAGCAGCTTATTACGACTAGCGGATTTAAAAGAGACCCAGTACTTC	CASSLLRLADLKETQYF
TRBV5-4	TRBJ1-5	NA	NA	TGTGCCAGCAGCCCACAAGAGGCCCAGCATTTT	CASSPQEAQHF
TRBV5-1	TRBJ2-1	NA	NA	TGCGCCAGCAGCTTGGCGGTTTTACCCAATGAGCAGTTCTTC	CASSLAVLPNEQFF
TRBV6-5	TRBJ1-1	TRBD1	NA	TGTGCCAGCAGTTGGGACAGGTCGAACACTGAAGCTTTCTTT	CASSWDRSNTEAFF
TRBV27	TRBJ2-4	NA	NA	TGTGCCAGGAGGACAGAGGGGTTTCGGTACGAAAACATTCAGTACTTC	CARRTEGFRYENIQYF
TRBV19	TRBJ2-1	TRBD2	few	TGTGCCAGTAGTGATCCCGTCGGACTAGCGGTGCCATACAATGAGCAGTTCTTC	CASSDPVGLAVPYNEQFF
TRBV20-1	TRBJ2-7	NA	NA	TGCAGTGCCTCCTCTCTCTACGAGCAGTACTTC	CSASSLYEQYF
TRBV4-3	TRBJ2-3	NA	NA	TGCGCCAGCAGCCAAGAGAGCTTTAACACAGATACGCAGTATTTT	CASSQESFNTDTQYF